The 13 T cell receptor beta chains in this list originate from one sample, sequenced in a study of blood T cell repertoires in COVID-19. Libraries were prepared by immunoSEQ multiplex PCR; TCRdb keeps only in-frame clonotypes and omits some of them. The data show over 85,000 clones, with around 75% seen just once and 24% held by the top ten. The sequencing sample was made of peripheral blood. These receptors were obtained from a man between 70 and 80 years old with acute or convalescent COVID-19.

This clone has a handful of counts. CDR3 in amino acids: CASSQRGFNEKLFF. The CDR3, as DNA: TGTGCCAGCAGCCAAAGGGGTTTTAATGAAAAACTGTTTTTT. The V and J genes are TRBV3-1 (or the pseudogene TRBV3-2) and TRBJ1-4, with a tentative D call TRBD1 (5 bases). The CDR3 sequence is 14 residues long. Germline V CDR1 and CDR2: LGHDT, YNNKEL (reference sequence). Trimming stripped 2 bases from V and 4 bases from J, with 8 bases between.

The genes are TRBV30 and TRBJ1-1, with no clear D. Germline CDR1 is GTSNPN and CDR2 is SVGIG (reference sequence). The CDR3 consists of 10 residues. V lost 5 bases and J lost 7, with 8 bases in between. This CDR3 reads CAWVGFEAFF. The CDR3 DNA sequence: TGTGCCTGGGTTGGCTTTGAAGCTTTCTTT.

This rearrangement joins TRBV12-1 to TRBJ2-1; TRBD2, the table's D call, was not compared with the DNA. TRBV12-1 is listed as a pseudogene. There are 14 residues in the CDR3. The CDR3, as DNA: TGTGCCTCGGGGGGAGGCTTCTCCTACAATGAGCAGTTCTTC. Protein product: CASGGGFSYNEQFF.

The CDR3 DNA reads TGTGCCAGCAGCACCAAGCGGGAAAGGGATACGCAGTATTTT. As protein: CASSTKRERDTQYF. J is TRBJ2-3 and V is TRBV27, with 7 bases that match TRBD2. This CDR3 is 14 amino acids long. V gave up 6 bases and J gave up 6 bases; unmatched junction bases: 9. Germline V gene sequence: CDR1 MNHEY, CDR2 SMNVEV (reference sequence).

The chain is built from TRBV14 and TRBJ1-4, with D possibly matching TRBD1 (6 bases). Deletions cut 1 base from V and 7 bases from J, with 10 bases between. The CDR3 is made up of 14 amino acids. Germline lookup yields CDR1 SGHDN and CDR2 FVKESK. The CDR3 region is CASSQAGQFEKLFF. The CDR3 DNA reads TGTGCCAGCAGCCAAGCTGGACAGTTTGAAAAACTGTTTTTT.

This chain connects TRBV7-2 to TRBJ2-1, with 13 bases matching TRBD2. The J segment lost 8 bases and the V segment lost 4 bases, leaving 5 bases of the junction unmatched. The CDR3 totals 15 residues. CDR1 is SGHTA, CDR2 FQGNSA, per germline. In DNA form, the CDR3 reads TGTGCCAGCAGCTCGACTAGCGGGAGGAGAGATGAGCAGTTCTTC. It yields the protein CASSSTSGRRDEQFF.

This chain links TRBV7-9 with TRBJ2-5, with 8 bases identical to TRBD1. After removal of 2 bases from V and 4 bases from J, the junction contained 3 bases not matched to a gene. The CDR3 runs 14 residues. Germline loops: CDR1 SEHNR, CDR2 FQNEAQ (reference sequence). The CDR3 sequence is CASSLKTGVETQYF. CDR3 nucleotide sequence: TGTGCCAGCAGCTTAAAGACAGGGGTAGAGACCCAGTACTTC.

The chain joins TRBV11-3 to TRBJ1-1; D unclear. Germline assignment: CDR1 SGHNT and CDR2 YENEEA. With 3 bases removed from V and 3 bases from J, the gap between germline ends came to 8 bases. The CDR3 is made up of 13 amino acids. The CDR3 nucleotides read TGTGCCAGCAGCTTCGGTTCGGACACTGAAGCTTTCTTT. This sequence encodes CASSFGSDTEAFF.

The chain's CDR3 is CASSERGGGYGYTF. In DNA, the CDR3 is TGTGCCAGCAGTGAAAGGGGGGGAGGCTATGGCTACACCTTC. The V gene is TRBV6-1, the J gene TRBJ1-2; possibly TRBD1 for D (6 bases). Per germline, CDR1 MNHNS and CDR2 SASEGT. The CDR3 covers 14 residues. V lost 2 bases and J lost 4, with 11 bases in between.

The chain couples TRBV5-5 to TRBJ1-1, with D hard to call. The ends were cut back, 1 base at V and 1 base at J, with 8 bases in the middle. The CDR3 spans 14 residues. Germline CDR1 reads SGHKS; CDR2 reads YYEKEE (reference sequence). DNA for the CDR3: TGTGCCAGCAGCTTGCAACTGCAGAACACTGAAGCTTTCTTT. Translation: CASSLQLQNTEAFF.

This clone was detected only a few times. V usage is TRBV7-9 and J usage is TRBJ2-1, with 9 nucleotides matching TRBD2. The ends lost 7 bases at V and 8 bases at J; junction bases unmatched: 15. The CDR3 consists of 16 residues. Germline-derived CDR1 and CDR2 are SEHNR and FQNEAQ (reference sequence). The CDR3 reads CASTPLDSGSSDEQFF. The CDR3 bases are TGTGCCAGCACCCCCTTGGATAGCGGGAGCTCGGATGAGCAGTTCTTC.

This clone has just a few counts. The CDR3 here is CASSLGVARTGELFF. In nucleotides, the CDR3 is TGTGCCAGCAGCTTGGGGGTAGCGCGGACCGGGGAGCTGTTTTTT. The chain joins TRBV5-8 to TRBJ2-2; a possible D gene is TRBD2 (5 bases). The length of the CDR3 is 15 residues. Between the trimmed V and J ends, which lost 0 bases and 5 bases, there was a span of 11 bases. Germline lookup yields CDR1 SGHTS and CDR2 YDEGEE.

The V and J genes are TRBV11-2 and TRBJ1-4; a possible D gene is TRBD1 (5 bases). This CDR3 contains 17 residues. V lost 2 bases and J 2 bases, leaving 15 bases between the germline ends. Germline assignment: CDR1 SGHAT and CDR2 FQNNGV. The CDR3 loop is CASSLLRGQGTNEKLFF. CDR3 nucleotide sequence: TGTGCCAGCAGCTTATTGCGGGGCCAAGGGACTAATGAAAAACTGTTTTTT.